The 2 T cell receptor beta chains given below trace back to one sample, sequenced in a study of T cell responses to AZD1222 COVID-19 vaccine. The method was immunoSEQ multiplex PCR; TCRdb's version includes in-frame clones alone and lacks a portion of them. Of about 130,000 clones listed, 80% to 95% are singletons. The sequences come from peripheral blood, collected on day 0 of AZD1222 vaccination. All receptors derive from an adult in good health.

The chain employs TRBV3-1 (or the pseudogene TRBV3-2) and TRBJ2-1; 11 nucleotides agree with TRBD2. J was trimmed by 2 bases and V by 4 bases; bases with no gene match: 7. Germline CDR1 and CDR2: LGHDT and YNNKEL (reference sequence). CDR3 length: 17 amino acids. The CDR3 nucleotides are TGTGCCAGCAGCCGCCTCGAGACTAGCGGGACCTACAATGAGCAGTTCTTC. Encoded protein: CASSRLETSGTYNEQFF.

This chain uses TRBV11-2 with TRBJ1-1; 8 nucleotides align to TRBD1. Per the germline V gene, CDR1 is SGHAT and CDR2 is FQNNGV. This CDR3 is 16 amino acids long. V was clipped by 1 base and J by 2 bases; unmatched bases: 6. CDR3 sequence reads: CASSLVLQGGNTEAFF. CDR3 DNA sequence: TGTGCCAGCAGCTTAGTTCTACAGGGGGGTAACACTGAAGCTTTCTTT.